The TCR beta chain described here comes from a study of patients and donors after allogeneic stem cell transplantation. This CDR3 is built from 17 residues. Germline values: CDR1 MNHNS, CDR2 SASEGT. Trimming removed 3 bases from V and 6 bases from J; junction bases left unmatched: 12. Using its own MiXCR run on the RT-PCR reads, TCRdb lists one record per CDR3 protein. The profile shows about 230,000 distinct CDR3 sequences, 12% to 15% of them singletons. The receptor's source is a human donor who was either an allogeneic HSCT recipient or a stem cell or donor lymphocyte infusion donor (not recorded which). It is not recorded whose cells these are; they may come from a transplant donor. Sequences were obtained from blood, either unsorted or a sorted T cell fraction (not recorded which). V and J are TRBV6-1 and TRBJ1-4, with TRBD1 matching over 8 bases. The CDR3: CASSDALYGGQDEKLFF. DNA for the CDR3: TGTGCCAGCAGTGATGCCCTGTACGGGGGACAGGATGAAAAACTGTTTTTT.